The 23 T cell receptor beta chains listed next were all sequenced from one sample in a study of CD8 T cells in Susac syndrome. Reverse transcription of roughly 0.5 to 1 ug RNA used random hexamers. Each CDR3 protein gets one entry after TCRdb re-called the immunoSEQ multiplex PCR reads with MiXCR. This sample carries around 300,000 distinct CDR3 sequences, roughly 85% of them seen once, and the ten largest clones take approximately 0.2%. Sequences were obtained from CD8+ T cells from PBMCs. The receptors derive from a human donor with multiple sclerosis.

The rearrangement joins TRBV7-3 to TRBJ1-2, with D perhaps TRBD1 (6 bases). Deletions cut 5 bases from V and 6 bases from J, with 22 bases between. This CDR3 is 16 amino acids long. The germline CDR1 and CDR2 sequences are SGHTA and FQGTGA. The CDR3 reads CASSPRPGAWENGYTF. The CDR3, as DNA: TGTGCCAGCAGCCCCAGGCCAGGGGCCTGGGAAAATGGCTACACCTTC.

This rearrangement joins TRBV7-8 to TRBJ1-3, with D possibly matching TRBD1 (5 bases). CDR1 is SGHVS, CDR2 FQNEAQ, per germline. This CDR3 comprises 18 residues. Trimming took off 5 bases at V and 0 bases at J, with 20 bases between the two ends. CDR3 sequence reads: CASSPGTASTHSGNTIYF. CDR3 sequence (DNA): TGTGCCAGCAGCCCTGGGACCGCTTCTACCCACTCTGGAAACACCATATATTTT.

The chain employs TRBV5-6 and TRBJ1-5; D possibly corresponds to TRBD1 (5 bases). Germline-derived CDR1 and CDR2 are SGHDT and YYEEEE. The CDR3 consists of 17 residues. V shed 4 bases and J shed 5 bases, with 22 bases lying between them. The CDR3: CASSPPGRQPLDQPQHF. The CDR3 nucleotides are TGTGCCAGCAGCCCACCGGGGCGCCAGCCTCTCGATCAGCCCCAGCATTTT.

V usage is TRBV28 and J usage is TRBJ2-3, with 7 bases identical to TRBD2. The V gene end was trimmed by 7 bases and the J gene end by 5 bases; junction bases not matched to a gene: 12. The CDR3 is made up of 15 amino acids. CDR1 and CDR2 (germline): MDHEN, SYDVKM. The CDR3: CASNPRGGPGDTQYF. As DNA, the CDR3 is TGTGCCAGCAATCCTCGGGGAGGGCCGGGAGATACGCAGTATTTT. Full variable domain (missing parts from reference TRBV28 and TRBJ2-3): DVKVTQSSRYLVKRTGEKVFLECVQDMDHENMFWYRQDPGLGLRLIYFSYDVKMKEKGDIPEGYSVSREKKERFSLILESASTNQTSMYLCASNPRGGPGDTQYFGPGTRLTVL.

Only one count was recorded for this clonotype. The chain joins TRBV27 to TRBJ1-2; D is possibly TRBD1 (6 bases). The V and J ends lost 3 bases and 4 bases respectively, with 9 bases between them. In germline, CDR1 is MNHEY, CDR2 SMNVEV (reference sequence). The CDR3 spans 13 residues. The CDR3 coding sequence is TGTGCCAGCAGTTTGGACAGAACCTATGGCTACACCTTC. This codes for CASSLDRTYGYTF.

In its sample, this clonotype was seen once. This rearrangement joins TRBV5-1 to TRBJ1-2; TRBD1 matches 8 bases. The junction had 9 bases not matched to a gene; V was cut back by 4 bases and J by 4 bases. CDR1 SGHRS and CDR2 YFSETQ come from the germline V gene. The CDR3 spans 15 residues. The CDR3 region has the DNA TGCGCCAGCAGCCTAGAGACAGGGGACTTCTATGGCTACACCTTC. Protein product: CASSLETGDFYGYTF.

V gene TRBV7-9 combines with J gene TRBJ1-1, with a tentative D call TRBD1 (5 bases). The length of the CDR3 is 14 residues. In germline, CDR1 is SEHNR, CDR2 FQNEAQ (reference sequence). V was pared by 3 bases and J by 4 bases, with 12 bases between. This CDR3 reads CASSFILQGTEAFF. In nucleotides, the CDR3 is TGTGCCAGCAGCTTCATCCTTCAGGGCACTGAAGCTTTCTTT.

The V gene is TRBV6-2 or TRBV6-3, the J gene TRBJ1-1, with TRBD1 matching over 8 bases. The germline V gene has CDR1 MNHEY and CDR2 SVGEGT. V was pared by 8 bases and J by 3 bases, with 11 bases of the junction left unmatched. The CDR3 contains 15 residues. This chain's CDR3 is CASGFVPGGYTEAFF. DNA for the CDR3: TGTGCCAGCGGTTTCGTCCCAGGGGGCTACACTGAAGCTTTCTTT.

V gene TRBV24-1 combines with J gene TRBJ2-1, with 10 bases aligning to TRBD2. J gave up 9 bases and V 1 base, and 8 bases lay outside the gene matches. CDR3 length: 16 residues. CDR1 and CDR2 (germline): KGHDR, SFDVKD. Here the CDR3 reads CATSDFTSGILAEQFF. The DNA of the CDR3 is TGTGCCACCAGTGATTTCACTAGCGGGATATTAGCTGAGCAGTTCTTC.

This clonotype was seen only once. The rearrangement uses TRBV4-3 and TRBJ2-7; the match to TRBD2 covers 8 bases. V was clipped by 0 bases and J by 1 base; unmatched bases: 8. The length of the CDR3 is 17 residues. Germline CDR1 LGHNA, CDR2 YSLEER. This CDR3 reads CASSQERAGAGSYEQYF. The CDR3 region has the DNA TGCGCCAGCAGCCAAGAACGAGCGGGAGCGGGGTCCTACGAGCAGTACTTC.

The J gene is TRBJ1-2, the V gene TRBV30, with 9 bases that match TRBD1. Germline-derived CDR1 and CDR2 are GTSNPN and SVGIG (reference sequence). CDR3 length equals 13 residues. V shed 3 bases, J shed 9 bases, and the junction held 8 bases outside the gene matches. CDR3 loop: CAWSVGTGSRYTF. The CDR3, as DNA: TGTGCCTGGAGCGTCGGGACAGGGAGTCGCTACACCTTC.

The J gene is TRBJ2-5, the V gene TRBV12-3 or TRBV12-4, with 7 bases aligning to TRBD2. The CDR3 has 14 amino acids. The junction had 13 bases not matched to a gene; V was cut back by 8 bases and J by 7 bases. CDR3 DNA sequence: TGTGCCAGCGTCTCTAGCGGACCCCGAGGGACCCAGTACTTC. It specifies CASVSSGPRGTQYF.

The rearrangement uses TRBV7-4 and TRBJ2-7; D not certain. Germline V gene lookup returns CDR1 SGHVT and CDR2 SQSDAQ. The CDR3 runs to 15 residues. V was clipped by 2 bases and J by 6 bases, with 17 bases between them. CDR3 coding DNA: TGTGCCAGCAGCTTACGTGGTGAGGATCAGAGCGAGCAGTACTTC. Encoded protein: CASSLRGEDQSEQYF.

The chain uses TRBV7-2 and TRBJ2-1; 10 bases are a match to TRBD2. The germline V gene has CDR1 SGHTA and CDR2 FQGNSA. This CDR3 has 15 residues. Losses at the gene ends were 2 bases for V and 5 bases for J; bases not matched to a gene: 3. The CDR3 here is CASSLNLAGDNEQFF. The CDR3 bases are TGTGCCAGCAGCTTAAACCTAGCGGGGGACAATGAGCAGTTCTTC. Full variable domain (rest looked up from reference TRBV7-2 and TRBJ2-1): GAGVSQSPSNKVTEKGKDVELRCDPISGHTALYWYRQSLGQGLEFLIYFQGNSAPDKSGLPSDRFSAERTGGSVSTLTIQRTQQEDSAVYLCASSLNLAGDNEQFFGPGTRLTVL.

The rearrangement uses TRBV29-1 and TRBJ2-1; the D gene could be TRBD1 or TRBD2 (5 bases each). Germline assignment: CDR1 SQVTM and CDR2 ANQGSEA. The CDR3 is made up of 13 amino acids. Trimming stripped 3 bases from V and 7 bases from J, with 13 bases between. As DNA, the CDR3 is TGCAGCGTTGAGGGGCAGGGCGGGAATGAGCAGTTCTTC. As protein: CSVEGQGGNEQFF.

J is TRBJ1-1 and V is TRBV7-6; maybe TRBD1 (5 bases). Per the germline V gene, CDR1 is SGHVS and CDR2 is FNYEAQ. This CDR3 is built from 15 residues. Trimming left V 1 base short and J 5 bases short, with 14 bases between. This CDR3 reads CASSLVGGAQTEAFF. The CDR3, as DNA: TGTGCCAGCAGCTTAGTAGGAGGGGCGCAAACTGAAGCTTTCTTT. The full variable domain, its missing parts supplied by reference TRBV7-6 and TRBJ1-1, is GAGVSQSPRYKVTKRGQDVALRCDPISGHVSLYWYRQALGQGPEFLTYFNYEAQQDKSGLPNDRFSAERPEGSISTLTIQRTEQRDSAMYRCASSLVGGAQTEAFFGQGTRLTVV.

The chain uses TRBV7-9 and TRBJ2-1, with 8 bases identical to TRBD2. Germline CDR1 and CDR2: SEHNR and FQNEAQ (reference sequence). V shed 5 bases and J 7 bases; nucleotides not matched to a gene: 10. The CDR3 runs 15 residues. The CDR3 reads CASSASMGLDNEQFF. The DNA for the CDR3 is TGTGCCAGCAGCGCGAGCATGGGACTAGATAATGAGCAGTTCTTC.

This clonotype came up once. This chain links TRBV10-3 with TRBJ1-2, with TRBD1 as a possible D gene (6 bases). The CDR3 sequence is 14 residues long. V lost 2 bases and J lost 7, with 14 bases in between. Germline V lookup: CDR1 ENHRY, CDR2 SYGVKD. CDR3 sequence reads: CAISERSGEVGYTF. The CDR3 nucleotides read TGTGCCATCAGTGAGAGGTCAGGGGAAGTTGGCTACACCTTC.

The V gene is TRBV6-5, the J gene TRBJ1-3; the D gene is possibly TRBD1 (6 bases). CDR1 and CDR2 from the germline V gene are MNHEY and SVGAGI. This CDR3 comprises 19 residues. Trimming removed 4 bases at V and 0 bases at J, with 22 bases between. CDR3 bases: TGTGCCAGCAGTTCGTACGGTGGACAGTTTAGTTTCTCTGGAAACACCATATATTTT. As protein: CASSSYGGQFSFSGNTIYF.

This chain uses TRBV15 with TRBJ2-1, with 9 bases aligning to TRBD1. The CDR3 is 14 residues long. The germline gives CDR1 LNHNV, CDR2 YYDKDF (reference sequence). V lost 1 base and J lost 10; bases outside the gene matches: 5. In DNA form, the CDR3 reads TGTGCCACCAGCAGAGCAACAGGGGGCAGGGAGCAGTTCTTC. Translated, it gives CATSRATGGREQFF.

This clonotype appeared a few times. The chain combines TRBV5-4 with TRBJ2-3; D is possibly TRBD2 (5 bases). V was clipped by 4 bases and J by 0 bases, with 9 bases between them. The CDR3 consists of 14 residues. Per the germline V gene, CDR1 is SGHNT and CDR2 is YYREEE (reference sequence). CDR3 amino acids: CASSTPGSTDTQYF. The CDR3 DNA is TGTGCCAGCAGCACCCCGGGGAGCACAGATACGCAGTATTTT.

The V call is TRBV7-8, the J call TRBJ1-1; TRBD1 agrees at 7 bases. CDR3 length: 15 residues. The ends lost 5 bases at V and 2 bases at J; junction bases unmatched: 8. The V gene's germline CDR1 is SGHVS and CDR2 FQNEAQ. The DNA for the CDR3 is TGTGCCAGCAGCCGCGGGACAGCACTAAACACTGAAGCTTTCTTT. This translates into CASSRGTALNTEAFF.

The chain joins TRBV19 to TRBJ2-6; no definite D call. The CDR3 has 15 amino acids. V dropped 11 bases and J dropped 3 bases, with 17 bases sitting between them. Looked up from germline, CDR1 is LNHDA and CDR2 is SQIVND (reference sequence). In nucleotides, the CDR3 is TGTGCCTGTGGGCGTGAAGATATTGGGGCCAACGTCCTGACTTTC. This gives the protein CACGREDIGANVLTF.